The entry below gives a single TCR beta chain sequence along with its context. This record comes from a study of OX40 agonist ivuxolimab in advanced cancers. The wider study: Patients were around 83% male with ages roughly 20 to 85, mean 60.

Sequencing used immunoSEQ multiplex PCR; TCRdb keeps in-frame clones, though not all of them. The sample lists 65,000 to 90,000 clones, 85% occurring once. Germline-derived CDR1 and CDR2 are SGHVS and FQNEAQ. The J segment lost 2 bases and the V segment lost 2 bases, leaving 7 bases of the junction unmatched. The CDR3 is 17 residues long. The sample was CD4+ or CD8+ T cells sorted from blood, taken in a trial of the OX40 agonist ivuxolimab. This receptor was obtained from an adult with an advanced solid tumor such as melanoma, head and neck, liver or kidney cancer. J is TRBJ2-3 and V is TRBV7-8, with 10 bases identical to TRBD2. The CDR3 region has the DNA TGTGCCAGCAGCTTATATGTAGCGGGGGGCCTCACAGATACGCAGTATTTT. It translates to CASSLYVAGGLTDTQYF.